This T cell receptor (beta chain) was sequenced for a study of T cell clones after liver transplantation. Overall study: TCRbeta sequencing after a pre-transplant mixed lymphocyte reaction identified graft-donor-reactive clones, later tracked in post-transplant blood. Blood was drawn pre-transplant, before withdrawal, and after full or failed withdrawal.

The CDR3 is made up of 11 amino acids. Germline assignment: CDR1 SNHLY and CDR2 FYNNEI. Deletions cut 10 bases from V and 3 bases from J, with 8 bases between. The repertoire was sequenced with immunoSEQ multiplex PCR; TCRdb's copy has only in-frame clones and lacks some. The sample carries 7,000 or so clones, under 75% recorded once. The sample was CD8+ T cells from blood, taken before liver transplant. J is TRBJ2-3 and V is TRBV2; D is undetermined. The receptor was isolated from a human donor who received a liver transplant. CDR3 loop: CATTRTDTQYF. DNA of the CDR3: TGTGCCACCACAAGGACAGATACGCAGTATTTT. Drawing the rest from reference TRBV2 and TRBJ2-3, the complete variable domain is EPEVTQTPSHQVTQMGQEVILRCVPISNHLYFYWYRQILGQKVEFLVSFYNNEISEKSEIFDDQFSVERPDGSNFTLKIRSTKLEDSAMYFCATTRTDTQYFGPGTRLTVL.